This is a list of T cell receptor beta chains from one sample in a study of blood T cell repertoires in COVID-19. Profiled with immunoSEQ multiplex PCR; TCRdb holds only in-frame clones, not every one. The table has tens of thousands of clones, 90% seen once. Sequenced: peripheral blood. The receptors originated from a man in his fifties with COVID-19, enrolled during active disease. The CDR3 runs from the conserved cysteine through the conserved F or W. The order of the fields is clone size, D gene, J gene, V gene, CDR3 DNA, CDR3 protein. The D gene is left open where the match is weak. For some rows the clone size is stated as once, few or many, or as a class when expanded; others skip it.

size: -; D: -; J: TRBJ1-2; V: TRBV29-1; DNA: TGCAGCGTTGACGTGAAGGGTGGGGGCTGGTATGGCTACACCTTC; CDR3: CSVDVKGGGWYGYTF
size: -; D: -; J: TRBJ2-3; V: TRBV7-9; DNA: TGTGCCAGCACCCTAGGAGATACGCAGTATTTT; CDR3: CASTLGDTQYF
size: -; D: TRBD2; J: TRBJ2-2; V: TRBV29-1; DNA: TGCAGCGTTGAGAGAGGACTAGCGGACACCGGGGAGCTGTTTTTT; CDR3: CSVERGLADTGELFF
size: -; D: -; J: TRBJ1-3; V: TRBV7-9; DNA: TGTGCCAGCAGCTTAGAAGCGGGAAACACCATATATTTT; CDR3: CASSLEAGNTIYF
size: -; D: -; J: TRBJ1-2; V: TRBV9; DNA: TGTGCCAGCAGCGTAGCTTGGGCAGGGAAGTATGGCTACACCTTC; CDR3: CASSVAWAGKYGYTF
size: few; D: -; J: TRBJ2-3; V: TRBV6-2/TRBV6-3; DNA: TGTGCCAGCAGTTACTCGAAGACAGGAGGCACTAGCACAGATACGCAGTATTTT; CDR3: CASSYSKTGGTSTDTQYF
size: -; D: -; J: TRBJ2-1; V: TRBV14; DNA: TGTGCCAGCAGCCAAGATGAGCGGGTTGCGATTGAATTTGAGCAGTTCTTC; CDR3: CASSQDERVAIEFEQFF
size: once; D: -; J: TRBJ1-5; V: TRBV19; DNA: TGTGCCAGTAGTATTGGATATGGGGGCGGATTTGGAAATCAGCCCCAGCATTTT; CDR3: CASSIGYGGGFGNQPQHF
size: -; D: -; J: TRBJ1-2; V: TRBV10-3; DNA: TGTGCCATCAGTGAGTCCCCGGACTATGGCTACACCTTC; CDR3: CAISESPDYGYTF
size: -; D: TRBD1; J: TRBJ1-2; V: TRBV2; DNA: TGTGCCAGCAGTGGACAGGGGTTGTCATATGGCTACACCTTC; CDR3: CASSGQGLSYGYTF
size: -; D: TRBD2; J: TRBJ2-5; V: TRBV6-2/TRBV6-3; DNA: TGTGCCAGCAGTTTCCCCCGACTAGCGGGAGCCCCAGAGACCCAGTACTTC; CDR3: CASSFPRLAGAPETQYF
size: -; D: -; J: TRBJ2-2; V: TRBV25-1; DNA: TGTGCCAGCAGTGATCGAGAGAGGACCGGGGAGCTGTTTTTT; CDR3: CASSDRERTGELFF
size: -; D: -; J: TRBJ2-2; V: TRBV5-1; DNA: TGCGCCAGCAGCTCGAGTGGGGCAAACACCGGGGAGCTGTTTTTT; CDR3: CASSSSGANTGELFF
size: -; D: TRBD1; J: TRBJ1-6; V: TRBV6-5; DNA: TGTGCCAGCAGTTACTGGGGGACAGGGGAAAATTCACCCCTCCACTTT; CDR3: CASSYWGTGENSPLHF
size: -; D: TRBD2; J: TRBJ2-2; V: TRBV7-8; DNA: TGTGCCAGCAGCTTAGCTAGCGGGAGCAATACCGGGGAGCTGTTTTTT; CDR3: CASSLASGSNTGELFF
size: -; D: TRBD1; J: TRBJ2-7; V: TRBV9; DNA: TGTGCCAGCAGCGTAGGAAGGACAGGCGAGAACGAGCAGTACTTC; CDR3: CASSVGRTGENEQYF
size: -; D: -; J: TRBJ2-1; V: TRBV4-2; DNA: TGTGCCAGCAGCCAAGACGGGGGTATTAAAATCAATGAGCAGTTCTTC; CDR3: CASSQDGGIKINEQFF
size: -; D: TRBD1; J: TRBJ2-1; V: TRBV6-5; DNA: TGTGCCAGCAGAGGGACAGGGAGCAATGAGCAGTTCTTC; CDR3: CASRGTGSNEQFF
size: -; D: TRBD1; J: TRBJ1-1; V: TRBV5-1; DNA: TGCGCCAGCAGCTTGGCTCCGACAGGGCCCATGAACACTGAAGCTTTCTTT; CDR3: CASSLAPTGPMNTEAFF
size: -; D: -; J: TRBJ1-3; V: TRBV7-2; DNA: TGTGCCAGCAGGGGGGGACGGAACTCTGGAAACACCATATATTTT; CDR3: CASRGGRNSGNTIYF
size: few; D: -; J: TRBJ2-3; V: TRBV5-1; DNA: TGCGCCAGCAGCGGGGGCGGTGGGAACACAGATACGCAGTATTTT; CDR3: CASSGGGGNTDTQYF
size: once; D: -; J: TRBJ2-7; V: TRBV29-1; DNA: TGCAGCGTTTATCAGGACAGCTACGGGCAGTACTTC; CDR3: CSVYQDSYGQYF
size: -; D: TRBD1; J: TRBJ2-1; V: TRBV6-5; DNA: TGTGCCAGCAGTTACATAGGCAGGGGGTTAGAAAATGAGCAGTTCTTC; CDR3: CASSYIGRGLENEQFF
size: -; D: TRBD2; J: TRBJ2-1; V: TRBV29-1; DNA: TGCAGCGTTTCCCGGACTAGCGGGAGGGCCGCTGAGCAGTTCTTC; CDR3: CSVSRTSGRAAEQFF
size: -; D: TRBD2; J: TRBJ2-5; V: TRBV5-1; DNA: TGCGCCAGCAGCTTCGCGGGAGCCGAGAAGACCCAGTACTTC; CDR3: CASSFAGAEKTQYF
size: -; D: TRBD1; J: TRBJ1-5; V: TRBV6-2/TRBV6-3; DNA: TGTGCCAGCAGTACGGGACAGGGAGGAAGTCAGCCCCAGCATTTT; CDR3: CASSTGQGGSQPQHF
size: -; D: TRBD1; J: TRBJ1-2; V: TRBV7-9; DNA: TGTGCCAGCAGCCCTAAGGGGGCCTATGGCTACACCTTC; CDR3: CASSPKGAYGYTF
size: -; D: -; J: TRBJ1-2; V: TRBV30; DNA: TGTGCCTGGAGCCATGGGGCCCCTGGCTACACCTTC; CDR3: CAWSHGAPGYTF
size: -; D: -; J: TRBJ1-6; V: TRBV27; DNA: TGTGCCAGCAGTCCCCAACAGGGTATAGGTTCACCCCTCCACTTT; CDR3: CASSPQQGIGSPLHF
size: -; D: -; J: TRBJ1-4; V: TRBV18; DNA: TGTGCCAGCTCACCACGAGCAACTAATGAAAAACTGTTTTTT; CDR3: CASSPRATNEKLFF
size: -; D: -; J: TRBJ1-3; V: TRBV20-1; DNA: TGCAGTGCTAGTAACAGATTCGGAAACACCATATATTTT; CDR3: CSASNRFGNTIYF
size: -; D: -; J: TRBJ2-1; V: TRBV4-3; DNA: TGCGCCAGCAGCCAAGATAGCGGTCTGAGGCAGTTCTTC; CDR3: CASSQDSGLRQFF
size: -; D: TRBD1; J: TRBJ2-1; V: TRBV28; DNA: TGTGCCAGCAGGGGGACAGGGGACAATGAGCAGTTCTTC; CDR3: CASRGTGDNEQFF
size: -; D: -; J: TRBJ1-3; V: TRBV7-2; DNA: TGTGCCAGCAGCTTAGTGGGGGGAGACGCTGGAAACACCATATATTTT; CDR3: CASSLVGGDAGNTIYF
size: -; D: TRBD1; J: TRBJ1-6; V: TRBV27; DNA: TGTGCCAGCAGTTTAACAGGGGGTAATTCACCCCTCCACTTT; CDR3: CASSLTGGNSPLHF
size: -; D: TRBD2; J: TRBJ2-5; V: TRBV7-2; DNA: TGTGCCAGCAGCTTAAAAGCCTGGACTAGCGCCAAAGAGACCCAGTACTTC; CDR3: CASSLKAWTSAKETQYF
size: -; D: TRBD1; J: TRBJ2-7; V: TRBV15; DNA: TGTGCCACCAGCGGCCCCCGGGACAGAAAGTACGAGCAGTACTTC; CDR3: CATSGPRDRKYEQYF
size: -; D: TRBD1; J: TRBJ2-2; V: TRBV13; DNA: TGTGCCAGCAGATCACGACAGGGGGGGTACACCGGGGAGCTGTTTTTT; CDR3: CASRSRQGGYTGELFF
size: -; D: TRBD2; J: TRBJ2-1; V: TRBV30; DNA: TGTGCCTGGAGTGTACGCGGGAGGTTAGGAAATGAGCAGTTCTTC; CDR3: CAWSVRGRLGNEQFF
size: -; D: TRBD1; J: TRBJ1-1; V: TRBV3-1/TRBV3-2; DNA: TGTGCCAGCAGCCAAGGGGACAGGACTAGGGCTTTCTTT; CDR3: CASSQGDRTRAFF
size: few; D: -; J: TRBJ1-3; V: TRBV28; DNA: TGTGCCAGCAGTTTAACGACAGCAAACACCATATATTTT; CDR3: CASSLTTANTIYF
size: once; D: -; J: TRBJ1-1; V: TRBV7-8; DNA: TGTGCCAGCAGCTTTAGCGCCAGATTGAACACTGAAGCTTTCTTT; CDR3: CASSFSARLNTEAFF
size: -; D: TRBD2; J: TRBJ2-7; V: TRBV6-2/TRBV6-3; DNA: TGTGCCAGCAGTTCTGCAGGAAGCGGGAGTATCCCCTACGAGCAGTACTTC; CDR3: CASSSAGSGSIPYEQYF
size: -; D: -; J: TRBJ1-5; V: TRBV6-6; DNA: TGTGCCAGCACCCCGAGGGAGGGAGGGCAGCCCCAGCATTTT; CDR3: CASTPREGGQPQHF